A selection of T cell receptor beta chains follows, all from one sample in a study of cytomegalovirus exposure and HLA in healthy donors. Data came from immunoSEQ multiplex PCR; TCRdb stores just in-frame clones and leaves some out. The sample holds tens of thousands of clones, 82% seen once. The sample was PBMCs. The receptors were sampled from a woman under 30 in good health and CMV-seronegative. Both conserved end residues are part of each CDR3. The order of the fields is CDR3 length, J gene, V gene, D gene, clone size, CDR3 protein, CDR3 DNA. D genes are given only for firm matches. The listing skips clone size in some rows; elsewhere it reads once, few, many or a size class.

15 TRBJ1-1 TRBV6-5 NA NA CASSTLPGVGAEAFF TGTGCCAGCAGTACCCTCCCAGGGGTTGGGGCTGAAGCTTTCTTT
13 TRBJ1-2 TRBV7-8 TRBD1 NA CASSPGQRYGYTF TGTGCCAGCAGCCCGGGACAGAGATATGGCTACACCTTC
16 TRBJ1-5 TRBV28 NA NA CASSLKVATRGQPQHF TGTGCCAGCAGTTTGAAGGTCGCCACCCGGGGTCAGCCCCAGCATTTT
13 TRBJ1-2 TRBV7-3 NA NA CASSINKEGGYTF TGTGCCAGCAGCATTAACAAGGAGGGTGGCTACACCTTC
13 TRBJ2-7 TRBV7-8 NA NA CASSQATSGHPYF TGTGCCAGCAGCCAAGCAACCTCGGGACACCCTTACTTC
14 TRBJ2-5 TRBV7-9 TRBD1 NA CASSLGGQGSTQYF TGTGCCAGCAGCCTAGGGGGACAGGGGTCGACCCAGTACTTC
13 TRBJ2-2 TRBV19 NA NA CASIPGRAGELFF TGTGCCAGTATCCCCGGGCGGGCCGGGGAGCTGTTTTTT
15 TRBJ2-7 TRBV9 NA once CASSLTGLSSYEQYF TGTGCCAGCAGCTTAACAGGGTTAAGCTCCTACGAGCAGTACTTC
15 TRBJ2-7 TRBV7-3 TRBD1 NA CASRCRQGLSYEQYF TGTGCCAGCCGCTGCCGACAGGGTCTCTCCTACGAGCAGTACTTC
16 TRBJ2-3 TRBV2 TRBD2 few CASSGPGLAGVDTQYF TGTGCCAGCAGTGGACCGGGACTAGCGGGAGTAGATACGCAGTATTTT
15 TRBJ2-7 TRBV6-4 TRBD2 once CASSPGGGEAYEQYF TGTGCCAGCAGCCCCGGGGGAGGGGAAGCCTACGAGCAGTACTTC
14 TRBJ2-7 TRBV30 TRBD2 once CAWSAGLGGNEQYF TGTGCCTGGAGTGCAGGCTTGGGAGGGAACGAGCAGTACTTC
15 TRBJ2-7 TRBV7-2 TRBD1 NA CASSLWTGGSYEQYF TGTGCCAGCAGCTTATGGACAGGGGGCTCCTACGAGCAGTACTTC
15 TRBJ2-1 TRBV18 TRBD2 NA CASSQGTSGYNEQFF TGTGCCAGCTCGCAAGGGACTAGCGGGTACAATGAGCAGTTCTTC
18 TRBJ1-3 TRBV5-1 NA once CASSLSFGSSVSGNTIYF TGCGCCAGCAGCTTGTCCTTTGGCAGTTCCGTCTCTGGAAACACCATATATTTT
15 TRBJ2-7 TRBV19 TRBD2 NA CASSIASGTYYEQYF TGTGCCAGTAGTATAGCTAGCGGGACTTACTACGAGCAGTACTTC
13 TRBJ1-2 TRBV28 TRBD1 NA CASRTGQHYGYTF TGTGCCAGCAGGACAGGGCAGCACTATGGCTACACCTTC
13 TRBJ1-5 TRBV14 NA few CASSQERDQPQHF TGTGCCAGCAGCCAAGAGCGGGATCAGCCCCAGCATTTT
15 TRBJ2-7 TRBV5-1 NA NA CASSLYDLGVSEQYF TGCGCCAGCAGCTTGTATGACCTCGGGGTTAGCGAGCAGTACTTC
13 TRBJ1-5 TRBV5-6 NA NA CASSKGRDQPQHF TGTGCCAGCAGCAAGGGCAGGGATCAGCCCCAGCATTTT
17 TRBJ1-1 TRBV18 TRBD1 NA CASSPPDFMGQAVEAFF TGTGCCAGCTCACCACCCGACTTTATGGGACAGGCTGTTGAAGCTTTCTTT
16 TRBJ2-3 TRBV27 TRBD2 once CASSPTSGMRGDTQYF TGTGCCAGCAGCCCGACTAGTGGGATGCGGGGGGATACGCAGTATTTT
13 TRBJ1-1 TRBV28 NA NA CASSFRLGGEAFF TGTGCCAGCAGTTTTCGGTTGGGGGGTGAAGCTTTCTTT
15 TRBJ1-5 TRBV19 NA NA CASSPPRGSNQPQHF TGTGCCAGTAGTCCCCCAAGGGGATCAAATCAGCCCCAGCATTTT
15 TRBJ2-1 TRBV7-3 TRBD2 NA CASSRTGLADNEQFF TGTGCCAGCAGCCGTACGGGACTAGCGGACAATGAGCAGTTCTTC
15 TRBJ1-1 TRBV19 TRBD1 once CASRNTGALNTEAFF TGTGCCAGTAGAAACACAGGGGCCCTGAACACTGAAGCTTTCTTT
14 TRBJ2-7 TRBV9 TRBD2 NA CASSVGLAGYEQYF TGTGCCAGCAGCGTGGGACTAGCAGGGTACGAGCAGTACTTC
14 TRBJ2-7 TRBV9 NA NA CASSVGGGQYEQYF TGTGCCAGCAGCGTAGGGGGGGGGCAATACGAGCAGTACTTC
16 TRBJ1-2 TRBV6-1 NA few CASSEDAQGINYGYTF TGTGCCAGCAGTGAAGACGCACAGGGCATTAACTATGGCTACACCTTC